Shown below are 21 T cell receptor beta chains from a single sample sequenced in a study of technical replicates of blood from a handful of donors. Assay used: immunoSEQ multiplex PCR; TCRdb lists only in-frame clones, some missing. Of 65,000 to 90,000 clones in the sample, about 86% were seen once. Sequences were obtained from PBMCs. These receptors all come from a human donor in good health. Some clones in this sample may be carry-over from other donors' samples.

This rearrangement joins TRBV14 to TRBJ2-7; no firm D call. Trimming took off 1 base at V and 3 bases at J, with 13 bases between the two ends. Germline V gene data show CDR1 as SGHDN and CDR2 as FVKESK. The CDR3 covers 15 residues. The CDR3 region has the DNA TGTGCCAGCAGCCAAGTTCCAGGCAACTTCTACGAGCAGTACTTC. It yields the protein CASSQVPGNFYEQYF.

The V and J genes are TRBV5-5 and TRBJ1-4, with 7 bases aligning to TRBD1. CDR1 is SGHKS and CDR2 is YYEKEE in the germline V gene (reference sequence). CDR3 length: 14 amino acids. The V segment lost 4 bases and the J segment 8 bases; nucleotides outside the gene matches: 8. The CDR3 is CASSRLGQKEKLFF. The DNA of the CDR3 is TGTGCCAGCAGCCGCCTGGGACAGAAGGAAAAACTGTTTTTT. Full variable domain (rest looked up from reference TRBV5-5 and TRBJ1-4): DAGVTQSPTHLIKTRGQQVTLRCSPISGHKSVSWYQQVLGQGPQFIFQYYEKEERGRGNFPDRFSARQFPNYSSELNVNALLLGDSALYLCASSRLGQKEKLFFGSGTQLSVL.

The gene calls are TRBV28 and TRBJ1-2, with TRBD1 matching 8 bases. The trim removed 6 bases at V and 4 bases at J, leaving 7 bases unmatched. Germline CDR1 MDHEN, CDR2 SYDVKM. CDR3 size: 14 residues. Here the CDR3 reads CASSPRGLAYGYTF. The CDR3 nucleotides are TGTGCCAGCAGCCCCAGGGGGCTTGCCTATGGCTACACCTTC.

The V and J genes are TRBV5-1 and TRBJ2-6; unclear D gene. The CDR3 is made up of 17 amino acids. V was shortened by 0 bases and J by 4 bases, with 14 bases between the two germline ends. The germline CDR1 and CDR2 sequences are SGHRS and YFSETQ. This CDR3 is CASSLGSPFEGANVLTF. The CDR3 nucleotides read TGCGCCAGCAGCTTGGGGTCCCCCTTTGAGGGGGCCAACGTCCTGACTTTC. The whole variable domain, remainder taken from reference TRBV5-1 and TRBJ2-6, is KAGVTQTPRYLIKTRGQQVTLSCSPISGHRSVSWYQQTPGQGLQFLFEYFSETQRNKGNFPGRFSGRQFSNSRSEMNVSTLELGDSALYLCASSLGSPFEGANVLTFGAGSRLTVL.

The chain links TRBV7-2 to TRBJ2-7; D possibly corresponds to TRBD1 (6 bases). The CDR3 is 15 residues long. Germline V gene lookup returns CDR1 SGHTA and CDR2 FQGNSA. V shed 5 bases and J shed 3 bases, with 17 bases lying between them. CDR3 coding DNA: TGTGCCAGCAGCCCCGCCGGGACACAAGTCTACGAGCAGTACTTC. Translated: CASSPAGTQVYEQYF. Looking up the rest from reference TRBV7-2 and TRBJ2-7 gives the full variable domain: GAGVSQSPSNKVTEKGKDVELRCDPISGHTALYWYRQSLGQGLEFLIYFQGNSAPDKSGLPSDRFSAERTGGSVSTLTIQRTQQEDSAVYLCASSPAGTQVYEQYFGPGTRLTVT.

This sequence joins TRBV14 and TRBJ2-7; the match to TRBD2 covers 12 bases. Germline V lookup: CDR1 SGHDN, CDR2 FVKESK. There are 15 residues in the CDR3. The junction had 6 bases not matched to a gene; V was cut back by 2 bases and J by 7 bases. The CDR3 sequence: CASSQPGLAGNEQYF. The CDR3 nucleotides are TGTGCCAGCAGCCAACCGGGACTAGCGGGTAATGAGCAGTACTTC.

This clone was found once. CDR3 bases: TGTGCCAGCAGCCCCGGATTAGCCACCGGGGAGCTGTTTTTT. Residues: CASSPGLATGELFF. The chain joins TRBV7-6 to TRBJ2-2, with D unclear. V gave up 5 bases and J gave up 4 bases, with 11 bases separating them. Germline-derived CDR1 and CDR2 are SGHVS and FNYEAQ. This CDR3 comprises 14 residues.

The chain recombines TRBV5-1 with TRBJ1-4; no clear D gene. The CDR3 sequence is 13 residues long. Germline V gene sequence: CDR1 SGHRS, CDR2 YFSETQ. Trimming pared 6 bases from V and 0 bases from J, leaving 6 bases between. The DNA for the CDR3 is TGCGCCAGCAAGGAGTCAACTAATGAAAAACTGTTTTTT. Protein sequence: CASKESTNEKLFF.

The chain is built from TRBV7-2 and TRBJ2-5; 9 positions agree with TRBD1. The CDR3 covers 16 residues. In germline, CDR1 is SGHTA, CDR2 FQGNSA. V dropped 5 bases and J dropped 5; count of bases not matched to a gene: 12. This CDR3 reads CASSRDRAFSGETQYF. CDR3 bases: TGTGCCAGCAGCCGGGACAGGGCCTTCTCCGGGGAGACCCAGTACTTC. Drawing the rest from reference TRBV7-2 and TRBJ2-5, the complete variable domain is GAGVSQSPSNKVTEKGKDVELRCDPISGHTALYWYRQSLGQGLEFLIYFQGNSAPDKSGLPSDRFSAERTGGSVSTLTIQRTQQEDSAVYLCASSRDRAFSGETQYFGPGTRLLVL.

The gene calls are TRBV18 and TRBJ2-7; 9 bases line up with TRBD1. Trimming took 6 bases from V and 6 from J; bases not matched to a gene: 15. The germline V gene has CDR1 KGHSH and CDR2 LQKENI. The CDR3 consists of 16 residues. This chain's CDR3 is CASSGAGTGILREQYF. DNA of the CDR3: TGTGCCAGCTCCGGCGCAGGGACAGGGATTTTACGCGAGCAGTACTTC.

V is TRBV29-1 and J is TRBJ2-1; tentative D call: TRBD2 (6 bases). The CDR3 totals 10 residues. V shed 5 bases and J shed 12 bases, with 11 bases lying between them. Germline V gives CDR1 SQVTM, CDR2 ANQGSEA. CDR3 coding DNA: TGCAGCGTTCCCTCGCGGGGGCAGTTCTTC. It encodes CSVPSRGQFF.

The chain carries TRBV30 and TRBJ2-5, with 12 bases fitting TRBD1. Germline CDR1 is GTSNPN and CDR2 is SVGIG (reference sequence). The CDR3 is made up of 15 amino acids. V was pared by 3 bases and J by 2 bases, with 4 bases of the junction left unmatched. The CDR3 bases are TGTGCCTGGAGCCGGGACAGGGGGCGTCAAGAGACCCAGTACTTC. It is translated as CAWSRDRGRQETQYF.

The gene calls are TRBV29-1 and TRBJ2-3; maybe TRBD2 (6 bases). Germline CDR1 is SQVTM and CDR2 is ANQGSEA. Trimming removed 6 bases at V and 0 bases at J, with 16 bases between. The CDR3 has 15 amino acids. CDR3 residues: CSVNLRGTSTDTQYF. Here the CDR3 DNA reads TGCAGCGTCAACCTCAGAGGGACTAGCACAGATACGCAGTATTTT.

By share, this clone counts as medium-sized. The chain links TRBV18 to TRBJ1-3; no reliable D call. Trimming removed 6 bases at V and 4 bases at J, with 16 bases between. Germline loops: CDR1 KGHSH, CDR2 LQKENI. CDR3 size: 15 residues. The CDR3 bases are TGTGCCAGCTCGCCCAAGAAATCGGGAGGAAACACCATATATTTT. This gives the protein CASSPKKSGGNTIYF. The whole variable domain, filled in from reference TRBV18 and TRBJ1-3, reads NAGVMQNPRHLVRRRGQEARLRCSPMKGHSHVYWYRQLPEEGLKFMVYLQKENIIDESGMPKERFSAEFPKEGPSILRIQQVVRGDSAAYFCASSPKKSGGNTIYFGEGSWLTVV.

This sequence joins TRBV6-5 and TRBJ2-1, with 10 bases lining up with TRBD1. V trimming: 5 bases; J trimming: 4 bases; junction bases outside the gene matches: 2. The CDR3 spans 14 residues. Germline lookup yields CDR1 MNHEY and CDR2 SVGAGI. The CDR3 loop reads CASSRGQGYNEQFF. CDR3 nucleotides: TGTGCCAGCAGTAGGGGACAGGGGTACAATGAGCAGTTCTTC.

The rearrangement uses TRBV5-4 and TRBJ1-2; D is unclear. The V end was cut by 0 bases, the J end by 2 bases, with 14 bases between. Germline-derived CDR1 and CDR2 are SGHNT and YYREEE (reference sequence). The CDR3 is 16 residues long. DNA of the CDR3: TGTGCCAGCAGCTTGGACTTGGACGGGATGAACTATGGCTACACCTTC. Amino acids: CASSLDLDGMNYGYTF.

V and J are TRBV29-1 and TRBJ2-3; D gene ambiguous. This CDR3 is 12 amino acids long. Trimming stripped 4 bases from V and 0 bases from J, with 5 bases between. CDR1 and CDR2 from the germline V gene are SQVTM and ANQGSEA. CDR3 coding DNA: TGCAGCGTTGGGGCTAGCACAGATACGCAGTATTTT. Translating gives CSVGASTDTQYF.

Here the CDR3 reads CASSRDRSSGNTIYF. The CDR3 nucleotides read TGTGCCAGCAGCCGAGACAGAAGCTCTGGAAACACCATATATTTT. The chain employs TRBV4-2 and TRBJ1-3, with a tentative D call TRBD1 (5 bases). Germline V gene lookup returns CDR1 LGHNA and CDR2 YNFKEQ. V lost 4 bases and J 0 bases, leaving 10 bases between the germline ends. This CDR3 has 15 residues.

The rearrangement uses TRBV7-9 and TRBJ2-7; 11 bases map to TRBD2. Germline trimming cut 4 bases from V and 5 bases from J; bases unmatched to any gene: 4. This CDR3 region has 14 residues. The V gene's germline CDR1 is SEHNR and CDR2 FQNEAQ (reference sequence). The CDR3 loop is CASSSLAGGNEQYF. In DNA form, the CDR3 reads TGTGCCAGCAGCTCCTTAGCGGGAGGGAACGAGCAGTACTTC.

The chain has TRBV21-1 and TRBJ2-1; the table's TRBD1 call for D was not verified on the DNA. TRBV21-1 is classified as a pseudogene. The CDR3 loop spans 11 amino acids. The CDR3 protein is CASTRGCEQFF. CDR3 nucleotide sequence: TGTGCCAGCACCAGGGGTTGTGAGCAGTTCTTC.

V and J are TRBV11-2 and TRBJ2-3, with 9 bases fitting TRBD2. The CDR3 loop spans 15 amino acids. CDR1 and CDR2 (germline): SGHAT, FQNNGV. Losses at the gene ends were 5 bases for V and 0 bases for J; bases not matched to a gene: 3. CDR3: CASSQLAGSTDTQYF. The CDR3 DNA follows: TGTGCCAGCAGCCAACTAGCGGGTAGCACAGATACGCAGTATTTT.